This TCR beta chain appears in the sequencing data of a study of CXCR3-negative and CXCR3-positive naive CD8 T cells. The CDR3 is 15 amino acids. CDR1 is SQVTM and CDR2 is ANQGSEA in the germline V gene. Findings and caveats of the study: In CXCR3-positive naive cells, the TRB CDR3s were more hydrophobic than in CXCR3-negative naive cells.

The study made its TRB cDNA libraries by 5' RACE, adding UMI labels. TCRdb reprocessed the 5' RACE reads, with one entry per CDR3 protein and no DNA. Its table lists 60,000 to 65,000 distinct CDR3 sequences. A note on this clonotype: As yet, its antigen is unknown.

Sequencing was performed on naive CXCR3+ CD8+ T cells from blood. Subset specified: CD45RO-CCR7+CD27+CD95- naive CD8+ T cells expressing CXCR3 (TNR3+). The receptor was derived from a human donor in good health. Some clones in this sample may be carry-over from other donors' samples. V gene TRBV29-1 combines with J gene TRBJ2-1; TCRdb outputs TRBD2, but without DNA this stays unchecked. CDR3 sequence: CSVLTSGGAYNEQFF.